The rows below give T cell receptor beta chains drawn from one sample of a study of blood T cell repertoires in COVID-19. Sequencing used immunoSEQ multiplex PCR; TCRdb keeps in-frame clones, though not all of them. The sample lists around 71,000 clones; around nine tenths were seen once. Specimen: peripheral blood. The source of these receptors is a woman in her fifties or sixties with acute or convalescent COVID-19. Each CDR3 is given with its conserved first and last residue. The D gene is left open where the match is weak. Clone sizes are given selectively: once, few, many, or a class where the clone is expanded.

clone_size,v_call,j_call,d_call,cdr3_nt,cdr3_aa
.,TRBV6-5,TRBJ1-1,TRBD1,TGTGCCAGCAGCCCCGGGACAGGGTCCCCTGAAGCTTTCTTT,CASSPGTGSPEAFF
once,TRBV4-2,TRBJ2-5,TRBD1,TGTGCCAGCAGCCAGGGACAGGGGGCCGCACAAGAGACCCAGTACTTC,CASSQGQGAAQETQYF
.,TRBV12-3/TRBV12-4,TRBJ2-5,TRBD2,TGTGCCAGCAGTAGTAGCGGGAGGGCCTCCCAGTACTTC,CASSSSGRASQYF
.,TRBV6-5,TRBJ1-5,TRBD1,TGTGCCAGCAGGGACAGGCCCTCCGTCGCGCCCCAGCATTTT,CASRDRPSVAPQHF
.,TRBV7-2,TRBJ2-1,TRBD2,TGTGCCAGCAGCTTTGGCGGGAGCATCCTATACAATGAGCAGTTCTTC,CASSFGGSILYNEQFF
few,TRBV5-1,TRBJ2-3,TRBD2,TGCGCCAGCAGCCCGGATCTAGCGGGGGGCACAGATACGCAGTATTTT,CASSPDLAGGTDTQYF
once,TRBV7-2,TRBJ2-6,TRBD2,TGTGCCAGCAGCTCCGGACTAGCGGGATTCTCTGGGGCCAACGTCCTGACTTTC,CASSSGLAGFSGANVLTF
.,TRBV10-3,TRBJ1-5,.,TGTGCCATCAGTGAGTCGGGTGGGGGGGCTCAGCCCCAGCATTTT,CAISESGGGAQPQHF
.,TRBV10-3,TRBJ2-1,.,TGTGCCATCAGTGATGTCAAATACAATGAGCAGTTCTTC,CAISDVKYNEQFF
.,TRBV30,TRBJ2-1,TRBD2,TGTGCCTGGAGATTAGCGGGGGGGCCATTGCAGTTCTTC,CAWRLAGGPLQFF
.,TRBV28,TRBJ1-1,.,TGTGCCAGTTGCCGGGACTTTATTTACACTGAAGCTTTCTTT,CASCRDFIYTEAFF
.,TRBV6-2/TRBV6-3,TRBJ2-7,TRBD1,TGTGCCAGCAGCCCCCCCCAGGGGGCGCTTGCCTACGGGCAGTACTTC,CASSPPQGALAYGQYF
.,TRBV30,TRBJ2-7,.,TGTGCCTGGAGTGTACGTCGTTCCGGGGGAAGCTCCTACGAGCAGTACTTC,CAWSVRRSGGSSYEQYF
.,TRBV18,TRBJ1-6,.,TGTGCCAGCTCACCAGGGCCGGTCGGTTCACCCCTCCACTTT,CASSPGPVGSPLHF
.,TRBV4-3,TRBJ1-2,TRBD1,TGCGCCAGCAGCGCAATAGCCGGGACAGGAGACTATGGCTACACCTTC,CASSAIAGTGDYGYTF
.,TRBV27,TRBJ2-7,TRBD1,TGTGCCAGCAGTGGACGCCGGGACAGGCCTCCCTACGAGCAGTACTTC,CASSGRRDRPPYEQYF
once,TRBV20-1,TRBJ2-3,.,TGCAGTGCTACACTAAATACGCAGTATTTT,CSATLNTQYF
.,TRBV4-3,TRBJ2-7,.,TGCGCCAGCAGCCAAGGTGTCCAGGGTTCCTACGAGCAGTACTTC,CASSQGVQGSYEQYF
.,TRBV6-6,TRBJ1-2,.,TGTGCCAGCAGTCTTCGGACAGAACTATTGGGCTACACCTTC,CASSLRTELLGYTF
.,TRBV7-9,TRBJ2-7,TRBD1,TGTGCCAGCAGCTTAATGACAGGGGCCTACGAGCAGTACTTC,CASSLMTGAYEQYF
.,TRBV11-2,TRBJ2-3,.,TGTGCCAGCAGTAACCGGGAGCTAACGCAGTATTTT,CASSNRELTQYF
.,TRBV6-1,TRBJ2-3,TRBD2,TGTGCCAGCAGTGCCCTTAGCGGGGGGGCGGTAGATACGCAGTATTTT,CASSALSGGAVDTQYF
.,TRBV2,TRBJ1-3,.,TGTGCCAGCAGTGAACTTGCGGCGCTCGGAAACACCATATATTTT,CASSELAALGNTIYF
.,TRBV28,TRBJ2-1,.,TGTGCCAGCAGTTTGTTTGCGTTCTCCCATAACTCCTACAATGAGCAGTTCTTC,CASSLFAFSHNSYNEQFF
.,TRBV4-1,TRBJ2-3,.,TGCGCCAGCAGCCAAGGCTATAAACAGGGCCCAAGCACAGATACGCAGTATTTT,CASSQGYKQGPSTDTQYF
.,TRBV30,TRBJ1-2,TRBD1,TGTGCCTGGAGTTCAGGGGGATATGGCTACACCTTC,CAWSSGGYGYTF
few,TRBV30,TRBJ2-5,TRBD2,TGTGCCTGGAGACCCCCTAGCGGGAGTCCTCAGGAGACCCAGTACTTC,CAWRPPSGSPQETQYF
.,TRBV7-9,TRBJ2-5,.,TGTGCCAGCAGGGCCCAAGGGGGAATAGAAGGGACCCAGTACTTC,CASRAQGGIEGTQYF
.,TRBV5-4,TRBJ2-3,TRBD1,TGTGCCAGCAGCTGGGGGACAGGGGGAGTTGGGACAGATACGCAGTATTTT,CASSWGTGGVGTDTQYF
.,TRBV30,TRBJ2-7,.,TGTGCCTGGAGTATCCCCCGCGGGGCTGCCTACGAGCAGTACTTC,CAWSIPRGAAYEQYF
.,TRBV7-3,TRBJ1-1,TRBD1,TGTGCCAGCAGCCCGTGGGGAGGGACAGGGGACACACGCAGGGGCACTGAAGCTTTCTTT,CASSPWGGTGDTRRGTEAFF
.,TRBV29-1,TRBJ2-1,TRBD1,TGCAGCGTGGCTACGGGACAGACCTACAATGAGCAGTTCTTC,CSVATGQTYNEQFF
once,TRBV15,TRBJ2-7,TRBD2,TGTGCCACCAGCAGAGATTACCCGGGAGGGACCTACGAGCAGTACTTC,CATSRDYPGGTYEQYF
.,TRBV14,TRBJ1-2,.,TGTGCCAGCAGCCAAGCTCAGGGAAGTAACTATGGCTACACCTTC,CASSQAQGSNYGYTF
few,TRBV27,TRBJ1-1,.,TGTGCCAGCAGTTATGCCATCGGGTACACTGAAGCTTTCTTT,CASSYAIGYTEAFF
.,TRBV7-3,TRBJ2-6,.,TGTGCCAGCAGCTTGACTGGCAAGGCGGGGGCCAACGTCCTGACTTTC,CASSLTGKAGANVLTF
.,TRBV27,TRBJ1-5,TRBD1,TGTGCCAGCAGTTTATCGGGCAGGGGGCTTGATCAGCCCCAGCATTTT,CASSLSGRGLDQPQHF
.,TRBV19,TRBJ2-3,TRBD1,TGTGCCAGTACTATCCAGGGGGCAGGCACAGATACGCAGTATTTT,CASTIQGAGTDTQYF
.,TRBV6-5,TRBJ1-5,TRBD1,TGTGCCAGCAGGACAGGGGGGATTCATCAGCCCCAGCATTTT,CASRTGGIHQPQHF
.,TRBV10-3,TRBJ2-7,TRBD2,TGTGCCATCAGTGAGGGAAGGGCGGGGGGCTCCTACGAGCAGTACTTC,CAISEGRAGGSYEQYF
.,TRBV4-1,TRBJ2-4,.,TGCGCCAGCAGCCAAATCATGAACGCGGGAAGTCGTCGAAACATTCAGTACTTC,CASSQIMNAGSRRNIQYF
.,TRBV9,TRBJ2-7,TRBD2,TGTGCCAGCAGCCCCCTAACTAGCGGGCTCTACGAGCAGTACTTC,CASSPLTSGLYEQYF
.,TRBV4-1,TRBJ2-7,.,TGCGCCAGCAGCTCCTCGTCTGGAACAGTCCTCTGGGAGCAGTACTTC,CASSSSSGTVLWEQYF
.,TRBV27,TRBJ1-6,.,TGTGCCAGCAGTTTCTCGGCAGGGGAAGTCAATTCACCCCTCCACTTT,CASSFSAGEVNSPLHF
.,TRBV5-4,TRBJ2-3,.,TGTGCCAGCAGCTTGGGTGGCAGGCAGTTAGATACGCAGTATTTT,CASSLGGRQLDTQYF
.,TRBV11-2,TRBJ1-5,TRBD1,TGTGCCAGCAGCTTAGCTCTAGAGGGGGCGCAGCCCCAGCATTTT,CASSLALEGAQPQHF
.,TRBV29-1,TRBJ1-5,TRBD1,TGCAGCGTTCGACAGGGAGAAAATCAGCCCCAGCATTTT,CSVRQGENQPQHF